This T cell receptor beta chain stems from a study of OX40 agonist ivuxolimab in advanced cancers. Study context: Enrolled patients in dose escalation had cancers that were hepatocellular carcinoma, melanoma, renal cell or head and neck cancer.

The ends were cut back, 5 bases at V and 0 bases at J, with 17 bases in the middle. CDR3 length: 16 residues. CDR1 and CDR2 (germline): SGHNT, YYREEE (reference sequence). The repertoire was sequenced with immunoSEQ multiplex PCR; TCRdb's copy has only in-frame clones and lacks some. Of over 45,000 clones listed, 79% are singletons. By sample fraction, this clone is medium-sized. Its antigen is unknown. Broader study findings: With doses of 0.1 to 3.0 mg/kg, CD4+ and CD8+ blood T cells had undergone clonal expansion by week 6.

The TCR comes from an adult with an advanced solid tumor such as melanoma, head and neck, liver or kidney cancer. V usage is TRBV5-4 and J usage is TRBJ1-1, with D tentatively TRBD1 (6 bases). This specimen was CD4+ or CD8+ T cells sorted from blood, taken in a trial of the OX40 agonist ivuxolimab. The CDR3: CASRSQGGGMNTEAFF. The CDR3 region has the DNA TGTGCCAGCAGATCCCAAGGGGGTGGGATGAACACTGAAGCTTTCTTT.